This T cell receptor (beta chain) originates from a study of blood T cell repertoires in COVID-19. After removal of 8 bases from V and 5 bases from J, the junction contained 8 bases not matched to a gene. This CDR3 is 13 amino acids long. Per germline, CDR1 SNHLY and CDR2 FYNNEI. Assay used: immunoSEQ multiplex PCR; TCRdb lists only in-frame clones, some missing. The sample shows some 57,000 clones, 85% to 90% of them seen only once. The TCR comes from a man aged 70 or older with acute or convalescent COVID-19. This sequence joins TRBV2 and TRBJ1-2, with 7 bases fitting TRBD1. The material sequenced was peripheral blood. The CDR3 DNA sequence: TGTGCCAGCGCTCGGGACAGCCTTTATGGCTACACCTTC. Its translation: CASARDSLYGYTF.